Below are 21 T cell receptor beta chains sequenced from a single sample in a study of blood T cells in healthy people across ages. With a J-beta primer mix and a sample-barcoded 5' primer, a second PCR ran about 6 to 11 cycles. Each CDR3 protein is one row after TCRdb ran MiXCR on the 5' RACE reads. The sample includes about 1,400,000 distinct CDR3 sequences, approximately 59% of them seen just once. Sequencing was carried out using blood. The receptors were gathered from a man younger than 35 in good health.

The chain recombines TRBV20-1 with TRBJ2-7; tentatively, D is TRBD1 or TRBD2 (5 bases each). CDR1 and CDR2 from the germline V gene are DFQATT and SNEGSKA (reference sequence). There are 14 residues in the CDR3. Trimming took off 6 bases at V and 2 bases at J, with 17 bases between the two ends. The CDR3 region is CSAPRGINTYEQYF. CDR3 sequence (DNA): TGCAGTGCCCCGAGGGGTATCAACACCTACGAGCAGTACTTC.

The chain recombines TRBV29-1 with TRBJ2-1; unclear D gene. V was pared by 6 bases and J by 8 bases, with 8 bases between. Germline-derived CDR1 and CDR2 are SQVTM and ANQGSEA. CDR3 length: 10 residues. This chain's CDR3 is CSVLGDEQFF. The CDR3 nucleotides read TGCAGCGTCTTGGGCGATGAGCAGTTCTTC.

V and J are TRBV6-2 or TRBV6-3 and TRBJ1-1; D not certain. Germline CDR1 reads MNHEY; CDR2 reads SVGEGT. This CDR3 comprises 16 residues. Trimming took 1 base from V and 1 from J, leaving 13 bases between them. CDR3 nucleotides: TGTGCCAGCAGTTACTGGCCCGGACGGAGGAACACTGAAGCTTTCTTT. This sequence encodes CASSYWPGRRNTEAFF.

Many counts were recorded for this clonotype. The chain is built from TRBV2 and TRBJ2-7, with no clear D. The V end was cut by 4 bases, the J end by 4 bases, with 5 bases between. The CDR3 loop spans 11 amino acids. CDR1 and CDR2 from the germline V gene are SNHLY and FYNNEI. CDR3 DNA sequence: TGTGCCAGCAGTGTTCTATACGAGCAGTACTTC. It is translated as CASSVLYEQYF.

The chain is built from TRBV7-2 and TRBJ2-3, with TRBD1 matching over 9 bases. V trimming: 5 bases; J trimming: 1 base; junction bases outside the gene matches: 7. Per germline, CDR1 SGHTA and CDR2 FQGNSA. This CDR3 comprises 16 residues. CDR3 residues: CASSPQDRGGTDTQYF. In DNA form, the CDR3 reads TGTGCCAGCAGCCCGCAGGACAGGGGAGGCACAGATACGCAGTATTTT.

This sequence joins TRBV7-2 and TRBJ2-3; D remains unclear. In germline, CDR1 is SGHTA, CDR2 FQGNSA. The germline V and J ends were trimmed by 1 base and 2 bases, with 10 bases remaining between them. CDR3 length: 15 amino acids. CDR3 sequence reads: CASSLEGLHTDTQYF. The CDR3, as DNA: TGTGCCAGCAGCTTAGAAGGGCTTCACACAGATACGCAGTATTTT. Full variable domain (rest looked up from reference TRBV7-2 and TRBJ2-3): GAGVSQSPSNKVTEKGKDVELRCDPISGHTALYWYRQSLGQGLEFLIYFQGNSAPDKSGLPSDRFSAERTGGSVSTLTIQRTQQEDSAVYLCASSLEGLHTDTQYFGPGTRLTVL.

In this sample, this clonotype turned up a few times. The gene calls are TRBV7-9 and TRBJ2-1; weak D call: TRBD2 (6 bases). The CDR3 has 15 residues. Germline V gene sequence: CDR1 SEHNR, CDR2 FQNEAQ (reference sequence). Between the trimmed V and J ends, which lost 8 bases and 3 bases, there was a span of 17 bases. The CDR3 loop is CASVLASADYNEQFF. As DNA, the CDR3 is TGTGCCAGCGTCCTTGCTAGCGCAGACTACAATGAGCAGTTCTTC. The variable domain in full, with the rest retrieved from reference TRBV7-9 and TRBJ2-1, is DTGVSQNPRHKITKRGQNVTFRCDPISEHNRLYWYRQTLGQGPEFLTYFQNEAQLEKSRLLSDRFSAERPKGSFSTLEIQRTEQGDSAMYLCASVLASADYNEQFFGPGTRLTVL.

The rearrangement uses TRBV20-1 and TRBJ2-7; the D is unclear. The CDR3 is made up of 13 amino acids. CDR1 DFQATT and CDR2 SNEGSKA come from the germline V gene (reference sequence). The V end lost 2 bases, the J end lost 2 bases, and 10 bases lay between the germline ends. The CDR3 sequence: CSARSRSAYEQYF. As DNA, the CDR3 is TGCAGTGCTAGATCCCGGTCGGCCTACGAGCAGTACTTC.

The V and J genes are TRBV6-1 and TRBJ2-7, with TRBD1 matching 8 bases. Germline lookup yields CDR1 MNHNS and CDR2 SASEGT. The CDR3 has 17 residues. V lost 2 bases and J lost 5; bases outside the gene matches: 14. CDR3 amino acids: CASSEFLLGQGYHEQYF. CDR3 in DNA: TGTGCCAGCAGTGAATTCTTATTAGGACAGGGTTACCACGAGCAGTACTTC.

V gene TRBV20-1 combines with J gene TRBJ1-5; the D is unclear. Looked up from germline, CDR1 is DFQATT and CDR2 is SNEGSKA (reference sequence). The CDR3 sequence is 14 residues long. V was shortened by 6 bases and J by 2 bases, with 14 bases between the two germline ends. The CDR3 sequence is CSAQVRKGNQPQHF. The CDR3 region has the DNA TGCAGTGCCCAGGTCCGTAAGGGCAATCAGCCCCAGCATTTT.

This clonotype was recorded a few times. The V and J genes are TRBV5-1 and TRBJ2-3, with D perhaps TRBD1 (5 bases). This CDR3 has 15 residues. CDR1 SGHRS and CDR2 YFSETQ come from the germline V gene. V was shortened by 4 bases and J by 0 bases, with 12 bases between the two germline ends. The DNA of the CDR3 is TGCGCCAGCAGCGGGGCCGGAAGTAGCACAGATACGCAGTATTTT. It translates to CASSGAGSSTDTQYF.

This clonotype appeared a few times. Here the CDR3 DNA reads TGTGCCAGCAGCCACGGACTCGTCGAGACCCAGTACTTC. It specifies CASSHGLVETQYF. V and J are TRBV7-9 and TRBJ2-7; tentatively, D is TRBD2 (5 bases). The J call is in doubt because the DNA end fits TRBJ2-5 better. The germline CDR1 and CDR2 sequences are SEHNR and FQNEAQ (reference sequence). This CDR3 contains 13 residues.

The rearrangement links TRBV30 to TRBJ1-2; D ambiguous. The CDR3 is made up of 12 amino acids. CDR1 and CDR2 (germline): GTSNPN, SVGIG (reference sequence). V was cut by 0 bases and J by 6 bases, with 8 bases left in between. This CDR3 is CAWSVHPHGYTF. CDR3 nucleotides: TGTGCCTGGAGTGTCCACCCCCATGGCTACACCTTC. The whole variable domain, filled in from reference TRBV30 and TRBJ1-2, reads SQTIHQWPATLVQPVGSPLSLECTVEGTSNPNLYWYRQAAGRGLQLLFYSVGIGQISSEVPQNLSASRPQDRQFILSSKKLLLSDSGFYLCAWSVHPHGYTFGSGTRLTVV.

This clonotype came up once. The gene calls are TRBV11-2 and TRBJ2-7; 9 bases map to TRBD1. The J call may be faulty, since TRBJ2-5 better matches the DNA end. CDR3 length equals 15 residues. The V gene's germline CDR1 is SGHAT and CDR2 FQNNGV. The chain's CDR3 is CASSPPDRGWETQYF. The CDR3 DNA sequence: TGTGCCAGCAGCCCCCCCGACAGGGGGTGGGAGACCCAGTACTTC.

For the CDR3, the DNA is TGCAGTGCTAGAATTTCCGTCGGTGCCCCTGAAAAACTGTTTTTT. It is translated as CSARISVGAPEKLFF. The chain links TRBV20-1 to TRBJ1-4; D is unresolved. The CDR3 is made up of 15 amino acids. Trimming stripped 2 bases from V and 7 bases from J, with 17 bases between. Germline CDR1 DFQATT, CDR2 SNEGSKA (reference sequence).

The CDR3 here is CASSPASGATYEQYF. In nucleotides, the CDR3 is TGTGCCAGCAGTCCTGCTAGCGGGGCAACCTACGAGCAGTACTTC. V gene TRBV27 combines with J gene TRBJ2-5; TRBD2 aligns across 9 bases. With the DNA end fitting TRBJ2-7 better, the J assignment may be wrong. The CDR3 runs to 15 residues. Germline V gene sequence: CDR1 MNHEY, CDR2 SMNVEV (reference sequence).

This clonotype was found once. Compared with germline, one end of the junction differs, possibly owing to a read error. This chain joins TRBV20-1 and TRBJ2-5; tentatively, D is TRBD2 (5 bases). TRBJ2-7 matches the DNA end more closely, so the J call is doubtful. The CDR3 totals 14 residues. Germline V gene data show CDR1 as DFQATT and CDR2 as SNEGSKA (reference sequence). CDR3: CSARGGEILYEQYF. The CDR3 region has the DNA TGCAGTGCCAGAGGAGGCGAAATCCTCTACGAGCAGTACTTC.

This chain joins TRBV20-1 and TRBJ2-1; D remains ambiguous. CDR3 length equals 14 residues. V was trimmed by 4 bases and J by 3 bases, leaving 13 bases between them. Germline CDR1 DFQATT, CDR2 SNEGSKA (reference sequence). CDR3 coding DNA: TGCAGTGCTAACTCCCCGGCCATCTACAATGAGCAGTTCTTC. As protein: CSANSPAIYNEQFF.

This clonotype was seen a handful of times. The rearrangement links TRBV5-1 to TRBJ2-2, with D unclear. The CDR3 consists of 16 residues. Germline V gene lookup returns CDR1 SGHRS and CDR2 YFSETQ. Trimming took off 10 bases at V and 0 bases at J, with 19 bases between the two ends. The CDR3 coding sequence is TGCGCCTCAGCTGGTTGGAACCGCGCGAACACCGGGGAGCTGTTTTTT. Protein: CASAGWNRANTGELFF.

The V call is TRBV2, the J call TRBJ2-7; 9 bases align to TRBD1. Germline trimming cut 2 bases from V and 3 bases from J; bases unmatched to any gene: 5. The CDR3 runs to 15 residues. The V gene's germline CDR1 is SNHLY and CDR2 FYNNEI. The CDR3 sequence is CASSERDRVIYEQYF. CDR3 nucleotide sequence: TGTGCCAGCAGTGAAAGGGACAGGGTAATCTACGAGCAGTACTTC. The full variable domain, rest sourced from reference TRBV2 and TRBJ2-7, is EPEVTQTPSHQVTQMGQEVILRCVPISNHLYFYWYRQILGQKVEFLVSFYNNEISEKSEIFDDQFSVERPDGSNFTLKIRSTKLEDSAMYFCASSERDRVIYEQYFGPGTRLTVT.

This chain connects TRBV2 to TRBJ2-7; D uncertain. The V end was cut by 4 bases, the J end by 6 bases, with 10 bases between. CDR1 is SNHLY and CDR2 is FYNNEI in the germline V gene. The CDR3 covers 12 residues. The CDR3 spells CASSGETSEQYF. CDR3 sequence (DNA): TGTGCCAGCAGTGGAGAGACGAGCGAGCAGTACTTC.